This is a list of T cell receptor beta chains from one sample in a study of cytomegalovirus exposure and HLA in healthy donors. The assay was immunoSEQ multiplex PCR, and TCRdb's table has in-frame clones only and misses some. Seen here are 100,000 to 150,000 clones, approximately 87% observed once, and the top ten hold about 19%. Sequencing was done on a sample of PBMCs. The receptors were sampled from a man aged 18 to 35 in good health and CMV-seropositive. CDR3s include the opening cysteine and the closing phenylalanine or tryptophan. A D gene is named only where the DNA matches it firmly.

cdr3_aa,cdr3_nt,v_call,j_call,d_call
CASNGGGAYEQFF,TGTGCCAGCAATGGCGGGGGGGCCTATGAGCAGTTCTTC,TRBV9,TRBJ2-1,TRBD2
CASSSNAGSPLHF,TGTGCCAGCAGCTCGAACGCGGGTTCACCCCTCCACTTT,TRBV7-9,TRBJ1-6,NA
CASSLGRGRADDEQYF,TGTGCCAGCAGCTTAGGAAGGGGCAGAGCTGACGACGAGCAGTACTTC,TRBV7-8,TRBJ2-7,NA
CASNMDRLANTEAFF,TGTGCCAGCAATATGGACAGGCTCGCGAACACTGAAGCTTTCTTT,TRBV6-1,TRBJ1-1,TRBD1
CASSVGGAGTGELFF,TGTGCCAGCAGTGTGGGAGGGGCAGGCACCGGGGAGCTGTTTTTT,TRBV2,TRBJ2-2,TRBD2
CASSPGLATGTDTQYF,TGTGCCAGCAGCCCGGGACTAGCGACCGGCACAGATACGCAGTATTTT,TRBV7-8,TRBJ2-3,TRBD2
CASRHVARDSPLHF,TGTGCCAGTAGGCACGTCGCCCGGGATTCACCCCTCCACTTT,TRBV19,TRBJ1-6,NA
CASSLPSLAGESETQYF,TGTGCCAGCAGTTTACCCTCGCTAGCGGGGGAATCAGAGACCCAGTACTTC,TRBV28,TRBJ2-5,TRBD2
CAWSVGTGIIYEQYF,TGTGCCTGGAGTGTAGGGACAGGGATAATCTACGAGCAGTACTTC,TRBV30,TRBJ2-7,TRBD1
CASSLAATGGENEQYF,TGTGCCAGCAGTTTAGCCGCGACAGGGGGAGAGAACGAGCAGTACTTC,TRBV27,TRBJ2-7,TRBD1